Shown below are 28 T cell receptor beta chains from a single sample sequenced in a study of OX40 agonist ivuxolimab in advanced cancers. Clones were sequenced by immunoSEQ multiplex PCR, and TCRdb holds only the in-frame ones, with some missing. Of under 6,000 clones listed, 65% to 70% are singletons. Sample: CD4+ or CD8+ T cells sorted from blood, taken in a trial of the OX40 agonist ivuxolimab. Source of these receptors: an adult with an advanced solid tumor such as melanoma, head and neck, liver or kidney cancer.

The chain recombines TRBV4-3 with TRBJ2-7, with D perhaps TRBD1 (6 bases). In germline, CDR1 is LGHNA, CDR2 YSLEER. V was clipped by 0 bases and J by 3 bases, with 9 bases between them. The CDR3 has 14 amino acids. The CDR3 is CASSQETGNYEQYF. As DNA, the CDR3 is TGCGCCAGCAGCCAAGAAACAGGGAACTACGAGCAGTACTTC.

The chain combines TRBV7-3 with TRBJ2-3; tentatively, D is TRBD1 or TRBD2 (5 bases each). Germline V gene data show CDR1 as SGHTA and CDR2 as FQGTGA. CDR3 length: 15 residues. V was pared by 6 bases and J by 0 bases, with 13 bases between. CDR3 DNA sequence: TGTGCCAGCAGTTGGGGGTATAGGAGCACAGATACGCAGTATTTT. Translation gives CASSWGYRSTDTQYF.

This clone has more than one count but fewer than ten. The V and J genes are TRBV19 and TRBJ2-1; D gene uncertain. The germline V and J ends were trimmed by 3 bases and 6 bases, with 9 bases remaining between them. Germline V gene data show CDR1 as LNHDA and CDR2 as SQIVND (reference sequence). The CDR3 covers 13 residues. As DNA, the CDR3 is TGTGCCAGTAGTATTGGGCAGCTCAATGAGCAGTTCTTC. This codes for CASSIGQLNEQFF.

This clone was detected only a few times. The chain is built from TRBV9 and TRBJ2-5; 7 bases align to TRBD2. CDR1 is SGDLS, CDR2 YYNGEE, per germline. This CDR3 contains 16 residues. The junction had 10 bases not matched to a gene; V was cut back by 0 bases and J by 5 bases. The CDR3 here is CASSVGNSGSGETQYF. The CDR3 nucleotides read TGTGCCAGCAGCGTAGGGAATAGCGGGTCCGGGGAGACCCAGTACTTC.

The V and J genes are TRBV4-3 and TRBJ1-6; tentatively, D is TRBD1 (6 bases). V lost 2 bases, J lost 3 bases, and 11 bases lay in between. Germline CDR1 is LGHNA and CDR2 is YSLEER. CDR3 size: 16 residues. The CDR3 DNA reads TGCGCCAGCAGCCAACAAAGGGGGGACTATAATTCACCCCTCCACTTT. It yields the protein CASSQQRGDYNSPLHF.

This chain links TRBV7-8 with TRBJ2-1, with D possibly matching TRBD2 (5 bases). The V end lost 5 bases, the J end lost 0 bases, and 11 bases lay between the germline ends. The V gene's germline CDR1 is SGHVS and CDR2 FQNEAQ. This CDR3 spans 15 amino acids. CDR3 loop: CASSQDSSSYNEQFF. The CDR3 coding sequence is TGTGCCAGCAGCCAGGACTCCAGCTCCTACAATGAGCAGTTCTTC.

The chain has TRBV4-1 and TRBJ1-3, with D uncertain. Trimming left V 0 bases short and J 0 bases short, with 12 bases between. Germline CDR1 and CDR2: MGHRA and YSYEKL. The CDR3 runs 17 residues. CDR3 amino acids: CASSQDLLTYSGNTIYF. CDR3 sequence (DNA): TGCGCCAGCAGCCAAGATCTTTTAACGTACTCTGGAAACACCATATATTTT.

The V and J genes are TRBV6-1 and TRBJ1-5, with a weak D call TRBD1 (5 bases). The CDR3 extends over 16 amino acids. V was clipped by 0 bases and J by 6 bases, with 15 bases between them. CDR1 is MNHNS, CDR2 SASEGT, per germline. The CDR3 here is CASSEAILGAGQPQHF. DNA of the CDR3: TGTGCCAGCAGTGAAGCCATTCTAGGGGCTGGTCAGCCCCAGCATTTT.

This rearrangement joins TRBV7-2 to TRBJ2-7; 11 bases are a match to TRBD1. The CDR3 consists of 14 residues. V dropped 5 bases and J dropped 3; count of bases not matched to a gene: 3. The germline gives CDR1 SGHTA, CDR2 FQGNSA. The CDR3 DNA reads TGTGCCAGCAGCCCCGGGACAGGGGGCTACGAGCAGTACTTC. Translation gives CASSPGTGGYEQYF.

This chain joins TRBV5-1 and TRBJ1-5; 7 nucleotides line up with TRBD1. Germline assignment: CDR1 SGHRS and CDR2 YFSETQ. V shed 4 bases and J 3 bases; nucleotides not matched to a gene: 7. This CDR3 is built from 15 residues. Here the CDR3 reads CASSASTGINQPQHF. CDR3 nucleotide sequence: TGCGCCAGCAGCGCCTCGACAGGGATCAATCAGCCCCAGCATTTT.

This clone rates as medium-sized. V is TRBV5-6 and J is TRBJ2-1; D unresolved. Germline CDR1 is SGHDT and CDR2 is YYEEEE. V dropped 2 bases and J dropped 6 bases, with 15 bases sitting between them. The CDR3 runs to 15 residues. As DNA, the CDR3 is TGTGCCAGCAGCTTCCGGACCGGTGGCCCCAATGAGCAGTTCTTC. This translates into CASSFRTGGPNEQFF.

The chain is built from TRBV4-1 and TRBJ1-1; TRBD1 agrees at 7 bases. Germline V lookup: CDR1 MGHRA, CDR2 YSYEKL. Germline trimming cut 4 bases from V and 5 bases from J; bases unmatched to any gene: 10. The CDR3 loop spans 15 amino acids. The CDR3 region is CASSPGLAGGTEAFF. In DNA form, the CDR3 reads TGCGCCAGCAGCCCAGGGCTGGCAGGGGGGACTGAAGCTTTCTTT.

J is TRBJ1-2 and V is TRBV7-9; D is unclear. Between the trimmed V and J ends, which lost 1 base and 6 bases, there was a span of 15 bases. CDR1 and CDR2 (germline): SEHNR, FQNEAQ (reference sequence). CDR3 length: 15 residues. Written as DNA, the CDR3 is TGTGCCAGCAGCTTAGGATCAGCATTTTCGAATGGCTACACCTTC. Translated: CASSLGSAFSNGYTF.

This clone has a handful of counts. The chain combines TRBV19 with TRBJ2-1; 8 nucleotides align to TRBD2. The CDR3 contains 12 residues. After removal of 3 bases from V and 10 bases from J, the junction contained 2 bases not matched to a gene. Germline V CDR1 and CDR2: LNHDA, SQIVND (reference sequence). This CDR3 reads CASSMLAGEQFF. The CDR3 DNA is TGTGCCAGTAGTATGTTAGCGGGGGAGCAGTTCTTC.

The CDR3 region has the DNA TGTGCCAGCAGCTCATATCCTAGCGGGGGCACAGATACGCAGTATTTT. Encoded protein: CASSSYPSGGTDTQYF. The chain uses TRBV7-6 and TRBJ2-3; 9 nucleotides line up with TRBD2. The CDR3 is made up of 16 amino acids. Germline trimming cut 4 bases from V and 1 base from J; bases unmatched to any gene: 6. CDR1 and CDR2 (germline): SGHVS, FNYEAQ.

The chain has TRBV5-8 and TRBJ2-3; the match to TRBD2 covers 13 bases. The J segment lost 2 bases and the V segment lost 5 bases, leaving 8 bases of the junction unmatched. This CDR3 is 17 amino acids long. The V gene's germline CDR1 is SGHTS and CDR2 YDEGEE. Written as DNA, the CDR3 is TGTGCCAGCAGGGTCGGGACTAGCGGGACGATCACAGATACGCAGTATTTT. Translating it yields CASRVGTSGTITDTQYF. The full variable domain, with the rest looked up from reference TRBV5-8 and TRBJ2-3, is EAGVTQSPTHLIKTRGQQATLRCSPISGHTSVYWYQQALGLGLQFLLWYDEGEERNRGNFPPRFSGRQFPNYSSELNVNALELEDSALYLCASRVGTSGTITDTQYFGPGTRLTVL.

The chain carries TRBV7-6 and TRBJ2-1; TRBD2 matches at 8 bases. The ends lost 1 base at V and 8 bases at J; junction bases unmatched: 7. The CDR3 covers 15 residues. CDR1 SGHVS and CDR2 FNYEAQ come from the germline V gene. The CDR3 bases are TGTGCCAGCAGCTTAGAACCCCTAGCGGGCGATGAGCAGTTCTTC. It codes for CASSLEPLAGDEQFF.

The V call is TRBV4-1, the J call TRBJ2-1; 9 bases fit TRBD2. The CDR3 runs to 16 residues. The germline gives CDR1 MGHRA, CDR2 YSYEKL. J gave up 8 bases and V 2 bases, and 10 bases lay outside the gene matches. The CDR3, as DNA: TGCGCCAGCAGCCAAATAGCGGGGGAGCCTCTCTATGAGCAGTTCTTC. Protein: CASSQIAGEPLYEQFF.

This chain uses TRBV9 with TRBJ1-5; TRBD1 aligns across 7 bases. CDR3 size: 15 residues. After removal of 1 base from V and 3 bases from J, the junction contained 4 bases not matched to a gene. Germline V gene sequence: CDR1 SGDLS, CDR2 YYNGEE. The CDR3 here is CASSVSGQANQPQHF. In DNA form, the CDR3 reads TGTGCCAGCAGCGTAAGCGGACAGGCCAATCAGCCCCAGCATTTT.

CDR3 sequence (DNA): TGTGCCAGCAGCTCCGCACAGGGTAATTCACCCCTCCACTTT. Amino acid sequence: CASSSAQGNSPLHF. The genes are TRBV5-4 and TRBJ1-6; D may be TRBD1 (6 bases). Looked up from germline, CDR1 is SGHNT and CDR2 is YYREEE (reference sequence). CDR3 length: 14 amino acids. Trimming took 3 bases from V and 6 from J, leaving 10 bases between them.

This chain connects TRBV7-6 to TRBJ2-7; 8 bases map to TRBD2. Germline assignment: CDR1 SGHVS and CDR2 FNYEAQ. The CDR3 extends over 14 amino acids. The V segment lost 3 bases and the J segment 2 bases; nucleotides outside the gene matches: 3. The CDR3 DNA follows: TGTGCCAGCAGCTTGAGCGGGGGCGCCTACGAGCAGTACTTC. Its protein product is CASSLSGGAYEQYF. Using reference TRBV7-6 and TRBJ2-7 for the parts outside the CDR3, the full variable domain is GAGVSQSPRYKVTKRGQDVALRCDPISGHVSLYWYRQALGQGPEFLTYFNYEAQQDKSGLPNDRFSAERPEGSISTLTIQRTEQRDSAMYRCASSLSGGAYEQYFGPGTRLTVT.

The gene calls are TRBV6-1 and TRBJ1-5; D not certain. Germline values: CDR1 MNHNS, CDR2 SASEGT. The CDR3 runs 14 residues. The V end lost 7 bases, the J end lost 3 bases, and 13 bases lay between the germline ends. As DNA, the CDR3 is TGTGCCAGCACCTCCTCCGCCACCAATCAGCCCCAGCATTTT. Its translation: CASTSSATNQPQHF.

The chain uses TRBV4-3 and TRBJ1-1; D perhaps matches TRBD1 (6 bases). This CDR3 has 14 amino acids. V was clipped by 0 bases and J by 4 bases, with 9 bases between them. Looked up from germline, CDR1 is LGHNA and CDR2 is YSLEER. Written as DNA, the CDR3 is TGCGCCAGCAGCCAAGAACACAGGGTCACTGAAGCTTTCTTT. Translated, it gives CASSQEHRVTEAFF.

The V and J genes are TRBV11-2 and TRBJ2-5; D may correspond to TRBD1 or TRBD2 (5 bases each). The germline V gene encodes CDR1 SGHAT and CDR2 FQNNGV. V was trimmed by 5 bases and J by 4 bases, leaving 23 bases between them. The CDR3 totals 17 residues. DNA of the CDR3: TGTGCCAGCAGCCCCACCGCTTCTGGGTTGGGGGTAGAGACCCAGTACTTC. Translation gives CASSPTASGLGVETQYF.

This CDR3 is CASSPRKGESNTEAFF. In DNA, the CDR3 is TGTGCCAGCAGCCCCCGCAAGGGGGAGAGTAACACTGAAGCTTTCTTT. The chain combines TRBV11-1 with TRBJ1-1; TRBD1 might be the D (6 bases). The CDR3 loop spans 16 amino acids. Between the trimmed V and J ends, which lost 5 bases and 2 bases, there was a span of 18 bases. Germline V gene lookup returns CDR1 SGHAT and CDR2 FQDESV (reference sequence).

The CDR3 DNA reads TGTGCCAGCAGCTCCTGGGCCAATGAGCAGTTCTTC. It is translated as CASSSWANEQFF. The genes are TRBV7-8 and TRBJ2-1; D uncertain. Germline V lookup: CDR1 SGHVS, CDR2 FQNEAQ. The CDR3 sequence is 12 residues long. Trimming stripped 4 bases from V and 6 bases from J, with 7 bases between.

The genes are TRBV2 and TRBJ2-5; D is unresolved. The CDR3 has 10 amino acids. The V gene lost 8 bases and the J gene lost 5 bases, with 6 bases spanning the gap. Germline CDR1 and CDR2: SNHLY and FYNNEI. DNA of the CDR3: TGTGCCAGCGATTTCGAGACCCAGTACTTC. It translates to CASDFETQYF. The variable domain in full, completed from reference TRBV2 and TRBJ2-5, reads EPEVTQTPSHQVTQMGQEVILRCVPISNHLYFYWYRQILGQKVEFLVSFYNNEISEKSEIFDDQFSVERPDGSNFTLKIRSTKLEDSAMYFCASDFETQYFGPGTRLLVL.

The CDR3 region has the DNA TGTGCCAGCACGGAGAGGCAGACCTACGAGCAGTACTTC. The encoded protein is CASTERQTYEQYF. The V call is TRBV6-1, the J call TRBJ2-7; no definite D call. V gave up 7 bases and J gave up 2 bases, with 12 bases separating them. CDR3 size: 13 residues. CDR1 is MNHNS and CDR2 is SASEGT in the germline V gene.